Included here is one T cell receptor beta chain sequence, with context. The CDR3 covers 16 residues. With 3 bases clipped from V and 4 bases from J, the junction kept 7 bases outside the gene matches. Germline CDR1 reads LNHDA; CDR2 reads SQIVND (reference sequence). The source of the sample is a study of blood T cells in healthy people across ages. Next came a second PCR, run for about 7 to 12 cycles, which used a sample-barcoded 5' primer along with a J-beta primer mix. Tagging of each cDNA molecule was performed by a template-switch adaptor with 12 random nucleotides. Each CDR3 protein is one row after TCRdb ran MiXCR on the 5' RACE reads. The sample records about 500,000 distinct CDR3 sequences, less than 25% being singletons. In addition, the sample was reused for a study of T cells of mothers and their children. From that report: The sample comes from fewer than ten healthy Caucasian donors: mothers and children.

This TCR came from a boy between 10 and 17 years old in good health. The chain couples TRBV19 to TRBJ2-1; TRBD2 matches at 9 bases. Sequences were obtained from blood. The CDR3 DNA follows: TGTGCCAGTAGTATGTTGACGAGCGGGGGGTACAATGAGCAGTTCTTC. As protein: CASSMLTSGGYNEQFF.